Below are 14 T cell receptor beta chains sequenced from a single sample in a study of blood T cell repertoires in COVID-19. Profiling relied on immunoSEQ multiplex PCR, and the TCRdb table lists in-frame clones only, not all of them. The profile shows around 300,000 clones, roughly 85% of them singletons. Sample: PBMCs or T cells enriched from blood (not recorded which). All receptors derive from a woman in her thirties or forties who had recovered from COVID-19.

The chain has TRBV6-5 and TRBJ1-2, with 10 bases identical to TRBD1. V gave up 8 bases and J gave up 6 bases; unmatched junction bases: 6. The CDR3 spans 13 residues. CDR1 and CDR2 (germline): MNHEY, SVGAGI. CDR3 nucleotides: TGTGCCAGCCGGACAGGGGGAGAGGATGGCTACACCTTC. Translation: CASRTGGEDGYTF.

This rearrangement joins TRBV7-9 to TRBJ1-4; a weak D match, TRBD1 (6 bases). This CDR3 has 14 residues. Trimming removed 1 base from V and 5 bases from J, with 8 bases in between. CDR1 is SEHNR, CDR2 FQNEAQ, per germline (reference sequence). DNA of the CDR3: TGTGCCAGCAGCTTAGGGACAGTAAATGAAAAACTGTTTTTT. Translating it yields CASSLGTVNEKLFF.

The rearrangement joins TRBV30 to TRBJ2-7; 12 bases are shared with TRBD2. Germline lookup yields CDR1 GTSNPN and CDR2 SVGIG (reference sequence). J was trimmed by 6 bases and V by 2 bases; bases with no gene match: 5. The CDR3 loop spans 14 amino acids. The CDR3 DNA follows: TGTGCCTGGAGTAAAGGGACTAGCGGGCTCGAGCAGTACTTC. It yields the protein CAWSKGTSGLEQYF.

The rearrangement joins TRBV9 to TRBJ1-4, with D perhaps matching TRBD1 (5 bases). Trimming pared 3 bases from V and 8 bases from J, leaving 17 bases between. Germline V CDR1 and CDR2: SGDLS, YYNGEE. The CDR3 totals 15 residues. CDR3 loop: CASSALGGRGEKLFF. DNA of the CDR3: TGTGCCAGCAGCGCCCTCGGGGGGAGAGGGGAAAAACTGTTTTTT. Full variable domain (rest looked up from reference TRBV9 and TRBJ1-4): DSGVTQTPKHLITATGQRVTLRCSPRSGDLSVYWYQQSLDQGLQFLIQYYNGEERAKGNILERFSAQQFPDLHSELNLSSLELGDSALYFCASSALGGRGEKLFFGSGTQLSVL.

The V and J genes are TRBV7-2 and TRBJ2-7, with 11 nucleotides matching TRBD2. The trim removed 5 bases at V and 4 bases at J, leaving 4 bases unmatched. The germline gives CDR1 SGHTA, CDR2 FQGNSA. The length of the CDR3 is 14 residues. The CDR3 loop is CASSPRTSGYEQYF. The CDR3 DNA reads as TGTGCCAGCAGCCCACGGACTAGCGGGTACGAGCAGTACTTC.

This chain uses TRBV5-1 with TRBJ2-7; 8 bases agree with TRBD1. The V gene's germline CDR1 is SGHRS and CDR2 YFSETQ. This CDR3 spans 14 amino acids. V trimming: 0 bases; J trimming: 3 bases; junction bases outside the gene matches: 2. The CDR3 region is CASSLGQGFYEQYF. The CDR3, as DNA: TGCGCCAGCAGCTTGGGACAGGGGTTCTACGAGCAGTACTTC.

The J gene is TRBJ1-5, the V gene TRBV9, with D possibly matching TRBD1 (6 bases). This CDR3 is 15 amino acids long. Germline V gene data show CDR1 as SGDLS and CDR2 as YYNGEE. V shed 9 bases and J shed 0 bases, with 16 bases lying between them. The CDR3 bases are TGTGCCACCGAACCTTACAGGGATAGCAATCAGCCCCAGCATTTT. This encodes CATEPYRDSNQPQHF.

The chain links TRBV5-1 to TRBJ2-1; perhaps TRBD2 as D (5 bases). The V gene lost 4 bases and the J gene lost 6 bases, with 14 bases spanning the gap. Germline values: CDR1 SGHRS, CDR2 YFSETQ. This CDR3 spans 14 amino acids. The CDR3 loop is CASSQHRGTNEQFF. The CDR3 DNA reads TGCGCCAGCAGCCAACATCGGGGAACCAATGAGCAGTTCTTC.

The chain couples TRBV5-1 to TRBJ2-1, with D perhaps matching TRBD2 (5 bases). Germline lookup yields CDR1 SGHRS and CDR2 YFSETQ. The CDR3 covers 14 residues. Trimming left V 3 bases short and J 5 bases short, with 12 bases between. CDR3: CASSSGTVDNEQFF. CDR3 coding DNA: TGCGCCAGCAGCTCGGGAACGGTGGACAATGAGCAGTTCTTC.

This clone was seen more than once but under ten times. This sequence joins TRBV7-2 and TRBJ2-5; 8 bases align to TRBD1. The CDR3 totals 17 residues. The J segment lost 4 bases and the V segment lost 0 bases, leaving 10 bases of the junction unmatched. Germline loops: CDR1 SGHTA, CDR2 FQGNSA. In DNA form, the CDR3 reads TGTGCCAGCAGCTTAGCCCCCGGGACAGGACACGGAGAGACCCAGTACTTC. Protein sequence: CASSLAPGTGHGETQYF. The variable domain in full, completed from reference TRBV7-2 and TRBJ2-5, reads GAGVSQSPSNKVTEKGKDVELRCDPISGHTALYWYRQSLGQGLEFLIYFQGNSAPDKSGLPSDRFSAERTGGSVSTLTIQRTQQEDSAVYLCASSLAPGTGHGETQYFGPGTRLLVL.

This clone was recorded a few times. This chain links TRBV28 with TRBJ2-1, with TRBD2 matching over 8 bases. With 3 bases clipped from V and 9 bases from J, the junction kept 7 bases outside the gene matches. There are 14 residues in the CDR3. Germline V CDR1 and CDR2: MDHEN, SYDVKM. CDR3 region: CASSFSGGSAEQFF. Here the CDR3 DNA reads TGTGCCAGCAGTTTCAGCGGGGGCTCCGCTGAGCAGTTCTTC.

The chain employs TRBV2 and TRBJ1-2; the match to TRBD1 covers 8 bases. The CDR3 totals 15 residues. J was trimmed by 2 bases and V by 5 bases; bases with no gene match: 7. Per germline, CDR1 SNHLY and CDR2 FYNNEI. The CDR3 spells CASSPDGTGNYGYTF. The CDR3 coding sequence is TGTGCCAGCAGTCCCGATGGGACAGGAAACTATGGCTACACCTTC.

This clone came up once. V usage is TRBV6-5 and J usage is TRBJ2-7, with TRBD2 matching over 11 bases. CDR1 and CDR2 from the germline V gene are MNHEY and SVGAGI. The CDR3 sequence is 15 residues long. The V and J ends lost 4 bases and 2 bases, in that order; junction bases with no gene match: 4. The CDR3 DNA reads TGTGCCAGCAGTTCCGGACTAGCGGGTACCTACGAGCAGTACTTC. Translated: CASSSGLAGTYEQYF.

V gene TRBV18 combines with J gene TRBJ2-1; no firm D call. Trimming removed 3 bases from V and 3 bases from J, with 9 bases in between. Germline V gene sequence: CDR1 KGHSH, CDR2 LQKENI. The CDR3 consists of 14 residues. The CDR3 sequence: CASSPLNSYNEQFF. The CDR3 region has the DNA TGTGCCAGCTCACCCTTGAACAGCTACAATGAGCAGTTCTTC.